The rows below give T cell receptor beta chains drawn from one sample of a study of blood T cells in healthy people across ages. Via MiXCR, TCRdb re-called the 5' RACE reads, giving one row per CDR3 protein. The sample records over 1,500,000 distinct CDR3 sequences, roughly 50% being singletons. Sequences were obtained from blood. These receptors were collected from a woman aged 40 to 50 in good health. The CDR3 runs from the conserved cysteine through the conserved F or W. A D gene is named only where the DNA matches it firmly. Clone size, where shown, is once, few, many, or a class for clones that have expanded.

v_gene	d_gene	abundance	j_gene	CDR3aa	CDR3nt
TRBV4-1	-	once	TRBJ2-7	CASSQALGFSSYERYF	TGCGCCAGCAGCCAAGCCCTCGGCTTCAGCTCCTACGAGCGGTACTTC
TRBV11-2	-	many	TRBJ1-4	CASSPVGEKLFF	TGTGCCAGCAGCCCGGTCGGGGAAAAACTGTTTTTT
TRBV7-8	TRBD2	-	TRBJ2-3	CASSSRGTPPDTQYF	TGTGCCAGCAGCTCGCGGGGGACTCCCCCCGATACGCAGTATTTT
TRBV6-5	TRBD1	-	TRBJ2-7	CAGGFDRAYEQYF	TGTGCCGGCGGGTTTGACAGGGCCTACGAGCAGTACTTC
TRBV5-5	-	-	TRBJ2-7	CASTLDLGYEQYF	TGTGCCAGCACCTTGGACTTGGGTTACGAGCAGTACTTC
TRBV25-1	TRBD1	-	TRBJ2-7	CASSGKGAVHEQYF	TGTGCCAGCAGTGGGAAGGGGGCAGTCCACGAGCAGTACTTC
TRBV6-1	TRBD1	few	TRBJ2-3	CASSEGWDRITDTQYF	TGTGCCAGCAGTGAAGGCTGGGACAGGATTACAGATACGCAGTATTTT
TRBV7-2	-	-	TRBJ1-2	CASSFGVNVSGYTF	TGTGCCAGCAGCTTCGGGGTGAACGTTAGCGGCTACACCTTC
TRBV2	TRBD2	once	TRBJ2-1	CASKELSGGAGEQFF	TGTGCCAGCAAAGAACTTAGCGGGGGGGCCGGTGAGCAGTTCTTC
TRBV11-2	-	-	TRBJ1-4	CASSTRDGRVATNEKLFF	TGTGCCAGCAGCACCCGGGACGGACGCGTTGCAACTAATGAAAAACTGTTTTTT
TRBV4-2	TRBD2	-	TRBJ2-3	CASSRSTSLDTQYF	TGTGCCAGCAGCCGGTCGACTAGCCTAGATACGCAGTATTTT
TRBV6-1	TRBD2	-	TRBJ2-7	CASSRPGLAGGSYEQYF	TGTGCCAGCAGCCGACCGGGACTAGCGGGGGGTTCCTACGAGCAGTACTTC
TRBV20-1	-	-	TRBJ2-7	CSALGNEQYF	TGCAGTGCATTGGGCAATGAGCAGTACTTC